This entry lists 14 T cell receptor beta chains sequenced from one sample in a study of shared clonotypes between healthy human individuals. The table came from immunoSEQ multiplex PCR; TCRdb's copy has only in-frame clones and leaves some out. The sample includes about 990,000 clones, around 82% of them seen just once. Sample: memory CD4+ T cells from PBMCs. Subset here: CD45RA-negative fraction. The receptors originated from a man between 18 and 35 years old in good health. Some clones in this sample may be carry-over from other donors' samples.

J is TRBJ2-5 and V is TRBV5-6; TRBD1 agrees at 7 bases. This CDR3 has 14 residues. V gave up 3 bases and J gave up 3 bases; unmatched junction bases: 5. CDR1 is SGHDT, CDR2 YYEEEE, per germline. The CDR3 DNA reads as TGTGCCAGCAGCTCGACAGGGTTCGAAGAGACCCAGTACTTC. It yields the protein CASSSTGFEETQYF.

This chain uses TRBV28 with TRBJ2-7; TRBD2 might be the D (6 bases). CDR1 is MDHEN and CDR2 is SYDVKM in the germline V gene. CDR3 length: 14 residues. V was cut by 6 bases and J by 5 bases, with 17 bases left in between. The CDR3, as DNA: TGTGCCAGCAGCTACTCCGGAAGGGAGGACGAGCAGTACTTC. Encoded protein: CASSYSGREDEQYF.

J is TRBJ2-2 and V is TRBV6-5; 9 positions match TRBD2. The length of the CDR3 is 15 residues. Per the germline V gene, CDR1 is MNHEY and CDR2 is SVGAGI. V was pared by 3 bases and J by 6 bases, with 5 bases of the junction left unmatched. The CDR3 reads CASSYLAGRAGELFF. DNA of the CDR3: TGTGCCAGCAGTTATCTAGCGGGAAGGGCCGGGGAGCTGTTTTTT.

The rearrangement uses TRBV5-4 and TRBJ2-1; 11 bases line up with TRBD2. This CDR3 is 13 amino acids long. V trimming: 10 bases; J trimming: 7 bases; junction bases outside the gene matches: 7. Per the germline V gene, CDR1 is SGHNT and CDR2 is YYREEE (reference sequence). As DNA, the CDR3 is TGTGCCGGTACTAGCGGGAGTCGGAATGAGCAGTTCTTC. Protein sequence: CAGTSGSRNEQFF. The full variable domain, in which reference TRBV5-4 and TRBJ2-1 provide the parts outside the CDR3, is ETGVTQSPTHLIKTRGQQVTLRCSSQSGHNTVSWYQQALGQGPQFIFQYYREEENGRGNFPPRFSGLQFPNYSSELNVNALELDDSALYLCAGTSGSRNEQFFGPGTRLTVL.

This chain links TRBV2 with TRBJ1-1, with unresolved D. The CDR3 is 15 amino acids. V was cut by 9 bases and J by 1 base, with 18 bases left in between. Per germline, CDR1 SNHLY and CDR2 FYNNEI. The DNA for the CDR3 is TGTGCCAGTGCACAGCGAAGAGGTGGGAACACTGAAGCTTTCTTT. Protein: CASAQRRGGNTEAFF.

Points on this clone: A read error may be the cause here, since a much bigger clone is one base away. The gene calls are TRBV12-5 and TRBJ2-1, with 8 bases lining up with TRBD2. CDR1 and CDR2 (germline): LGHNT, FRNRAP. CDR3 length equals 13 residues. The chain's CDR3 is CASGFGTSGERFF. In nucleotides, the CDR3 is TGTGCTAGTGGTTTTGGAACTAGCGGTGAGCGGTTCTTC.

This clone was recorded once. Its ends do not fully match the called genes, so a read error is possible. V and J are TRBV7-2 and TRBJ2-7, with D maybe TRBD2 (5 bases). Germline V lookup: CDR1 SGHTA, CDR2 FQGNSA. The CDR3 contains 14 residues. DNA for the CDR3: TGCGCCAGCAGCCCCTTAGCGACCTCCCACGAGCAGTACTTC. Protein sequence: CASSPLATSHEQYF.

J is TRBJ1-2 and V is TRBV9, with 8 bases aligning to TRBD1. Losses at the gene ends were 4 bases for V and 8 bases for J; bases not matched to a gene: 7. The CDR3 extends over 13 amino acids. CDR1 and CDR2 from the germline V gene are SGDLS and YYNGEE. The CDR3, as DNA: TGTGCCAGCAGCCCCCGGACAGGGATAGGCTACACCTTC. Translated: CASSPRTGIGYTF.

This rearrangement joins TRBV6-5 to TRBJ1-4, with D possibly TRBD1 on 5 matching bases. With 5 bases removed from V and 0 bases from J, the gap between germline ends came to 10 bases. The CDR3 is 15 residues long. Germline V gives CDR1 MNHEY, CDR2 SVGAGI. CDR3 nucleotides: TGTGCCAGCAGTGGGGACCTTGCAACTAATGAAAAACTGTTTTTT. This translates into CASSGDLATNEKLFF.

V usage is TRBV5-4 and J usage is TRBJ1-2; D is undetermined. This CDR3 has 14 residues. V was pared by 4 bases and J by 7 bases, with 17 bases between. CDR1 is SGHNT and CDR2 is YYREEE in the germline V gene (reference sequence). The CDR3 reads CASSLSPWSSGYTF. The CDR3 DNA sequence: TGTGCCAGCAGCCTCAGTCCATGGTCCTCTGGCTACACCTTC.

The chain is built from TRBV5-1 and TRBJ2-5; 10 bases fit TRBD2. CDR1 is SGHRS and CDR2 is YFSETQ in the germline V gene. CDR3 size: 16 residues. Trimming took 2 bases from V and 5 from J; bases not matched to a gene: 9. This CDR3 is CASSLGLAGVTETQYF. The CDR3 region has the DNA TGCGCCAGCAGCTTAGGCCTAGCGGGAGTCACGGAGACCCAGTACTTC. The entire variable domain, with the rest obtained from reference TRBV5-1 and TRBJ2-5, is as follows: KAGVTQTPRYLIKTRGQQVTLSCSPISGHRSVSWYQQTPGQGLQFLFEYFSETQRNKGNFPGRFSGRQFSNSRSEMNVSTLELGDSALYLCASSLGLAGVTETQYFGPGTRLLVL.

This sequence joins TRBV11-2 and TRBJ1-3; TRBD1 is a possible D gene (5 bases). The CDR3 runs 17 residues. V lost 5 bases to trimming and J lost 0 bases, with 17 bases between them. Germline V gene lookup returns CDR1 SGHAT and CDR2 FQNNGV. In DNA form, the CDR3 reads TGTGCCAGCAGCAATCCGGGACCGATCCACTCTGGAAACACCATATATTTT. It translates to CASSNPGPIHSGNTIYF.

The chain links TRBV7-3 to TRBJ2-3, with D possibly being TRBD1 (5 bases). The CDR3 is 17 amino acids. Germline loops: CDR1 SGHTA, CDR2 FQGTGA. Trimming removed 1 base at V and 8 bases at J, with 22 bases between. The DNA for the CDR3 is TGTGCCAGCAGCTTAAGTGCCAGGGTTGGGTACGCTAGTACGCAGTATTTT. Translating gives CASSLSARVGYASTQYF.

The chain couples TRBV28 to TRBJ1-3; D unresolved. Looked up from germline, CDR1 is MDHEN and CDR2 is SYDVKM. This CDR3 contains 14 residues. The V end was cut by 5 bases, the J end by 0 bases, with 8 bases between. The CDR3 DNA reads as TGTGCCAGCAGTACCAGTATCTCTGGAAACACCATATATTTT. Its protein product is CASSTSISGNTIYF.